The 15 T cell receptor beta chains reported below all come from one sample, sequenced in a study of T cell responses to AZD1222 COVID-19 vaccine. Produced via immunoSEQ multiplex PCR; TCRdb's table is partial and in-frame only. The sample holds roughly 150,000 clones, 92% seen once. The material was peripheral blood, obtained on day 0 of AZD1222 vaccination. Receptor source: an adult in good health.

This chain connects TRBV3-1 (or the pseudogene TRBV3-2) to TRBJ2-1; D possibly corresponds to TRBD1 (6 bases). Trimming pared 4 bases from V and 8 bases from J, leaving 12 bases between. This CDR3 comprises 13 residues. CDR1 and CDR2 (germline): LGHDT, YNNKEL (reference sequence). In nucleotides, the CDR3 is TGTGCCAGCAGCCTGGGGGCGTTCGATGAGCAGTTCTTC. Protein sequence: CASSLGAFDEQFF.

The gene calls are TRBV7-8 and TRBJ2-7; D gene unclear. Germline V CDR1 and CDR2: SGHVS, FQNEAQ. The CDR3 is made up of 13 amino acids. Trimming cost V 4 bases and J 0 bases, with 7 bases left between them. The CDR3 sequence is CASSSSSSYEQYF. As DNA, the CDR3 is TGTGCCAGCAGCTCCAGTTCCTCCTACGAGCAGTACTTC.

The CDR3 DNA is TGTGCCAGCTCCCCCGGGCAGGGCTACTACGAGCAGTACTTC. Residues: CASSPGQGYYEQYF. The V gene is TRBV18, the J gene TRBJ2-7, with D maybe TRBD1 (5 bases). V shed 6 bases and J shed 3 bases, with 15 bases lying between them. CDR3 size: 14 residues. Germline V CDR1 and CDR2: KGHSH, LQKENI.

The chain carries TRBV6-5 and TRBJ2-2, with unresolved D. Germline V gene sequence: CDR1 MNHEY, CDR2 SVGAGI. The CDR3 length is 12 residues. Trimming removed 2 bases from V and 7 bases from J, with 5 bases in between. The CDR3 DNA follows: TGTGCCAGCAGTTACATAAGCGGGGAGCTGTTTTTT. Encoded protein: CASSYISGELFF.

The chain combines TRBV19 with TRBJ1-5; 7 bases match TRBD1. The CDR3 extends over 15 amino acids. Germline CDR1 is LNHDA and CDR2 is SQIVND (reference sequence). Trimming removed 5 bases from V and 6 bases from J; junction bases left unmatched: 10. The CDR3 protein is CASSGRQGEGQPQHF. The CDR3 DNA reads as TGTGCCAGTAGTGGTCGGCAGGGGGAGGGTCAGCCCCAGCATTTT.

CDR3 protein: CSVELGNYGYTF. As DNA, the CDR3 is TGCAGCGTTGAACTCGGGAACTATGGCTACACCTTC. The chain carries TRBV29-1 and TRBJ1-2; D unclear. CDR3 size: 12 residues. V was trimmed by 2 bases and J by 2 bases, leaving 6 bases between them. Germline-derived CDR1 and CDR2 are SQVTM and ANQGSEA.

This clone was counted a single time. The rearrangement uses TRBV6-5 and TRBJ2-7, with D possibly being TRBD1 (6 bases). Germline V gene data show CDR1 as MNHEY and CDR2 as SVGAGI. The CDR3 has 14 residues. Trimming removed 2 bases from V and 4 bases from J, with 12 bases in between. CDR3 residues: CASSYMGHTYEQYF. Written as DNA, the CDR3 is TGTGCCAGCAGTTACATGGGACATACTTACGAGCAGTACTTC.

The chain has TRBV28 and TRBJ2-1, with D perhaps matching TRBD1 or TRBD2 (5 bases each). The germline gives CDR1 MDHEN, CDR2 SYDVKM. The ends were cut back, 5 bases at V and 4 bases at J, with 24 bases in the middle. CDR3 size: 18 residues. This CDR3 is CASSLTSGLLRGYNEQFF. In nucleotides, the CDR3 is TGTGCCAGCAGTCTCACATCTGGACTTCTGAGGGGTTACAATGAGCAGTTCTTC.

The chain has TRBV30 and TRBJ1-5; 7 bases match TRBD1. The germline V gene has CDR1 GTSNPN and CDR2 SVGIG (reference sequence). The CDR3 has 18 residues. V lost 4 bases, J lost 3 bases, and 18 bases stayed unmatched. The CDR3: CAWTAKGAGARVNQPQHF. CDR3 coding DNA: TGTGCCTGGACCGCTAAGGGGGCAGGGGCGCGGGTCAATCAGCCCCAGCATTTT.

This rearrangement joins TRBV4-3 to TRBJ2-3; TRBD2 matches at 7 bases. The germline gives CDR1 LGHNA, CDR2 YSLEER. The CDR3 spans 16 residues. The ends lost 1 base at V and 4 bases at J; junction bases unmatched: 8. The CDR3 reads CASSQGSGVGSDTQYF. The DNA of the CDR3 is TGCGCCAGCAGCCAAGGCAGCGGGGTTGGGTCAGATACGCAGTATTTT.

The CDR3 DNA sequence: TGTGCCAGCAGCTTAAGGGGAACCTACGAGCAGTACTTC. Protein sequence: CASSLRGTYEQYF. The V and J genes are TRBV5-6 and TRBJ2-7; D might be TRBD1 (5 bases). There are 13 residues in the CDR3. Between the trimmed V and J ends, which lost 2 bases and 2 bases, there was a span of 8 bases. Germline V CDR1 and CDR2: SGHDT, YYEEEE.

The chain recombines TRBV5-1 with TRBJ1-2; D is possibly TRBD1 (6 bases). Germline CDR1 and CDR2: SGHRS and YFSETQ. This CDR3 has 15 amino acids. V lost 4 bases, J lost 4 bases, and 17 bases lay in between. The DNA for the CDR3 is TGCGCCAGCAGCAGATACAGGGTTGAAGGCTATGGCTACACCTTC. This translates into CASSRYRVEGYGYTF. The full variable domain, rest sourced from reference TRBV5-1 and TRBJ1-2, is KAGVTQTPRYLIKTRGQQVTLSCSPISGHRSVSWYQQTPGQGLQFLFEYFSETQRNKGNFPGRFSGRQFSNSRSEMNVSTLELGDSALYLCASSRYRVEGYGYTFGSGTRLTVV.

The chain employs TRBV2 and TRBJ1-3; TRBD1 might be the D (5 bases). The CDR3 covers 15 residues. V was cut by 5 bases and J by 5 bases, with 16 bases left in between. Germline V CDR1 and CDR2: SNHLY, FYNNEI. The CDR3 protein is CASSPVRDLRNTIYF. In DNA, the CDR3 is TGTGCCAGCAGTCCTGTACGGGACCTCCGAAACACCATATATTTT.

The chain has TRBV30 and TRBJ1-2; 9 bases agree with TRBD1. Trimming took 4 bases from V and 2 from J; bases not matched to a gene: 5. This CDR3 spans 14 amino acids. Germline values: CDR1 GTSNPN, CDR2 SVGIG (reference sequence). CDR3 in amino acids: CAWTAGTGNYGYTF. CDR3 nucleotide sequence: TGTGCCTGGACCGCAGGGACAGGGAACTATGGCTACACCTTC.

The chain is built from TRBV5-3 and TRBJ1-1; tentatively, D is TRBD1 (6 bases). TRBV5-3 is designated an ORF whose function remains uncertain. CDR3 length: 15 residues. V lost 4 bases, J lost 4 bases, and 17 bases lay in between. The CDR3 region has the DNA TGTGCCAGAAGCCCGCCCGGGGGGCTTATCACTGAAGCTTTCTTT. Amino acids: CARSPPGGLITEAFF.